This paragraph reports one TCR beta chain. This entry comes from a study of cytomegalovirus exposure and HLA in healthy donors. 60 Vbeta and 13 Jbeta primers were used in PCR. Sequenced by immunoSEQ multiplex PCR; TCRdb stores in-frame clones only, minus some. The sample yields over 100,000 clones, 78% seen once. Each donor was nominally healthy when sampled (though unrecorded immune exposures were likely). The germline gives CDR1 MNHEY, CDR2 SVGAGI. The CDR3 is made up of 15 amino acids. Trimming removed 1 base from V and 3 bases from J; junction bases left unmatched: 5. Specimen: PBMCs. This TCR derives from a woman aged 35 to 49 in good health and CMV-seronegative. The chain has TRBV6-5 and TRBJ2-7, with 8 bases identical to TRBD1. The CDR3 coding sequence is TGTGCCAGCAGTTACTACAGGGGGAGCAACTACGAGCAGTACTTC. Residues: CASSYYRGSNYEQYF.